Described below is a single T cell receptor beta chain sequence and its context. This clone came up once. Its antigen target is currently unknown. No much larger clone exists at a distance of one base, and base qualities are not known. The sample originates from a study of blood T cell repertoires in COVID-19 (dated by TCRdb to the early 2020s). Regarding the study in general: Samples covering the acute and convalescent phases of COVID-19 were provided by collaborators in the United States, Italy and Spain. Sample metadata almost always included a de-identified subject ID, COVID-19 status, age in years and sex. The repertoires were released in a freely available public database meant as a resource for research on the immune response to SARS-CoV-2. The material from the prospective study consisted of cDNA or gDNA derived from T cells, B-cell-depleted T cells, or PBMCs. Samples came from the ongoing ImmuneRACE study (first 160 participants) plus 1,254 subjects from 6 global collaborators. Where HLA class I and class II types were available, the types were taken from metadata supplied by the sample provider, not from assay-based typing. Deeply sampled blood TCRbeta repertoires from subjects exposed to, actively infected with, or recovered from COVID-19 were included in the dataset. On the study overall, not on this receptor specifically: The amount of clinical and demographic metadata varied by source and participant and was provided uncurated.

The germline V gene yields SGHRS for CDR1 and YFSETQ for CDR2. Ends trimmed: V by 0 bases, J by 4 bases; bases unmatched to a gene: 7. From its cysteine to its phenylalanine, the CDR3 spans 18 amino acids. Kept here is only the CDR3 DNA, which spans 54 bases and is read in frame from base 1. TCRbeta CDR3 regions were amplified from genomic DNA by means of the immunoSEQ Assay, a bias-controlled multiplex PCR. From the authors' description of their analysis: The number of nucleated cells in each sample was estimated by amplification of reference gene primers within the assay. To quantify the absolute abundance of each unique TCRbeta CDR3 rearrangement, sequence reads were collapsed and filtered. Productive Simpson clonality was computed per sample as the square root of Simpson's diversity index over productive rearrangements. TCRdb took this table from immuneACCESS and kept in-frame rearrangements with V and J called. Such tables lack part of the clones; where checked against another copy, unresolved V genes explain under half of the gap, and the rest is unexplained. V and J calls and clone size are as listed in that table; D and trimming were resolved from the DNA. The sample contains approximately 150,000 clones, just under 85% of them found a single time. The ten most abundant clones make up roughly 2.7% of the sample.

At one collaborating source in Seattle, patients were enrolled during active infection and were followed longitudinally through the course of disease. Collaborating institutions collected whole blood in K2EDTA tubes following their own protocols. For TCRbeta analysis, collaborator samples were shipped as frozen whole blood, as isolated PBMCs, or as DNA extracted from either sample type. The TCR sequence derives from an elderly woman with COVID-19, enrolled during active disease. Sequencing was performed on peripheral blood. Recombination joined TRBV5-1 with TRBJ2-3, and 14 junction bases match TRBD2. CDR3 sequence: CASSLAPGLAGGADTQYF. The nucleotide sequence is given as TGCGCCAGCAGCTTGGCCCCCGGACTAGCGGGAGGAGCAGATACGCAGTATTTT. With all but the CDR3 taken from the reference TRBV5-1 and TRBJ2-3 genes, the full variable domain is: KAGVTQTPRYLIKTRGQQVTLSCSPISGHRSVSWYQQTPGQGLQFLFEYFSETQRNKGNFPGRFSGRQFSNSRSEMNVSTLELGDSALYLCASSLAPGLAGGADTQYFGPGTRLTVL.